These 6 T cell receptor beta chains were sequenced from one sample in a study of Ad26.COV2.S vaccination and SARS-CoV-2 variants. The treatment denotes: approximately 18 received Ad26.COV2.S at low or high dose, single or two shots; about 5 received placebo; per-sample allocation not given. Following the first vaccine or placebo injection, samples were taken on day 63. Repertoires were generated with immunoSEQ multiplex PCR, while TCRdb's copy carries only in-frame clones and drops some. The data contain about 410,000 clones, approximately 89% of them singletons. The sequencing here drew on peripheral blood, taken in a trial of Ad26.COV2.S vaccine versus placebo. The receptors here all came from a person between 18 and 65 years old who received the Ad26.COV2.S COVID-19 vaccine or a placebo.

The chain links TRBV7-9 to TRBJ1-4; D remains ambiguous. With 3 bases removed from V and 0 bases from J, the gap between germline ends came to 20 bases. Germline V lookup: CDR1 SEHNR, CDR2 FQNEAQ (reference sequence). There are 19 residues in the CDR3. CDR3 sequence reads: CASSLLPGQTDATNEKLFF. DNA of the CDR3: TGTGCCAGCAGCTTGTTACCGGGCCAGACCGATGCAACTAATGAAAAACTGTTTTTT.

This rearrangement joins TRBV5-1 to TRBJ1-1, with 7 nucleotides matching TRBD1. The CDR3 is 16 residues long. Germline V CDR1 and CDR2: SGHRS, YFSETQ. Trimming at V came to 0 bases and at J to 1 base, leaving 6 bases not matched to a gene. The CDR3 region is CASSLGRDSRNTEAFF. The CDR3 DNA reads as TGCGCCAGCAGCTTGGGTCGGGACAGCAGGAACACTGAAGCTTTCTTT.

This clone showed up just once. The rearrangement joins TRBV2 to TRBJ1-4, with D uncertain. Deletions cut 4 bases from V and 0 bases from J, with 9 bases between. Germline CDR1 reads SNHLY; CDR2 reads FYNNEI. This CDR3 has 15 amino acids. CDR3 amino acids: CASSGGDATNEKLFF. CDR3 in DNA: TGTGCCAGCAGTGGTGGGGATGCAACTAATGAAAAACTGTTTTTT.

The V and J genes are TRBV19 and TRBJ2-1; no clear D gene. The ends were cut back, 3 bases at V and 0 bases at J, with 12 bases in the middle. There are 16 residues in the CDR3. The germline gives CDR1 LNHDA, CDR2 SQIVND (reference sequence). Written as DNA, the CDR3 is TGTGCCAGTAGTATTCTCGCGCCGAGCTCCTACAATGAGCAGTTCTTC. Its protein is CASSILAPSSYNEQFF.

The rearrangement uses TRBV15 and TRBJ2-3; 7 bases fit TRBD2. The CDR3 totals 16 residues. V shed 1 base and J 2 bases; nucleotides not matched to a gene: 6. Per the germline V gene, CDR1 is LNHNV and CDR2 is YYDKDF (reference sequence). The CDR3 coding sequence is TGTGCCACCAGCAGAGTTGGACTAGGGCCCACAGATACGCAGTATTTT. Its translation: CATSRVGLGPTDTQYF.

The chain has TRBV18 and TRBJ1-5, with 10 positions matching TRBD1. Looked up from germline, CDR1 is KGHSH and CDR2 is LQKENI. Germline trimming cut 3 bases from V and 6 bases from J; bases unmatched to any gene: 5. The CDR3 extends over 15 amino acids. CDR3 amino acids: CASSPNGQGGQPQHF. CDR3 DNA sequence: TGTGCCAGCTCACCGAACGGACAGGGGGGTCAGCCCCAGCATTTT.